The clone carrying this T cell receptor (beta chain) was observed a few times. V lost 4 bases to trimming and J lost 0 bases, with 13 bases between them. This CDR3 contains 16 residues. CDR1 and CDR2 from the germline V gene are LGHNA and YSLEER. Measured with immunoSEQ multiplex PCR; TCRdb has only the in-frame clones, and not every one. This sample has 950,000 to 1,100,000 clones, with approximately 76% found just once. This sample stems from a study of shared clonotypes between healthy human individuals. The sequence came from a man in his late teens or twenties in good health. Sequencing was performed on memory CD4+ T cells sorted from blood. Subset indicated: CD45RA-negative fraction. The chain has TRBV4-3 and TRBJ1-3; possibly TRBD1 for D (5 bases). CDR3 in amino acids: CASSRARASSGNTIYF. CDR3 nucleotides: TGCGCCAGCAGCCGGGCCAGGGCTAGCTCTGGAAACACCATATATTTT.